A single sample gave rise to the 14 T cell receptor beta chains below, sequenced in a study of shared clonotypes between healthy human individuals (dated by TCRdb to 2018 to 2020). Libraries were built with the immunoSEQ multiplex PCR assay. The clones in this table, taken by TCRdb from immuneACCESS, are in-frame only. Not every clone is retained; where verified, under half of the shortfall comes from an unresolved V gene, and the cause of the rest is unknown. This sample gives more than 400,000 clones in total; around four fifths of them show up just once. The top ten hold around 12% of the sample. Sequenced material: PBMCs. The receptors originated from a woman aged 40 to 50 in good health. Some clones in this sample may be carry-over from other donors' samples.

The CDR3 DNA follows: TGCGCCAGCAGCCTTGGACTAGCGGCCACAGATACGCAGTATTTT. Translation gives CASSLGLAATDTQYF. This chain connects TRBV4-1 to TRBJ2-3, with TRBD2 identical over 10 bases. The CDR3 has 15 residues. V lost 4 bases to trimming and J lost 2 bases; unmatched junction nucleotides: 3. The germline gives CDR1 MGHRA, CDR2 YSYEKL.

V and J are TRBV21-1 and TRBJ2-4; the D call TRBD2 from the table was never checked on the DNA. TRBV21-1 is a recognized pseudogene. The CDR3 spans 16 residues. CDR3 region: CASSIGGGLAKNIQYF. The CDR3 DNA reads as TGTGCCAGCAGCATAGGGGGGGGTTTAGCCAAAAACATTCAGTACTTC.

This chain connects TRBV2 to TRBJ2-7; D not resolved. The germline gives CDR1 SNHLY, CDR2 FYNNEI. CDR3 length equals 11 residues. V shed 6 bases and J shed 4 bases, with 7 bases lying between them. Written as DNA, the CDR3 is TGTGCCAGCAGGGCAGAATACGAGCAGTACTTC. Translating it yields CASRAEYEQYF. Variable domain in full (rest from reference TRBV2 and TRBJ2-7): EPEVTQTPSHQVTQMGQEVILRCVPISNHLYFYWYRQILGQKVEFLVSFYNNEISEKSEIFDDQFSVERPDGSNFTLKIRSTKLEDSAMYFCASRAEYEQYFGPGTRLTVT.

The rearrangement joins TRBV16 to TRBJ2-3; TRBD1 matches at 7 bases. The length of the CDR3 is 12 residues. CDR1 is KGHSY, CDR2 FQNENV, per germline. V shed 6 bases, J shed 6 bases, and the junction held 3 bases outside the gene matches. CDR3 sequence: CASSVQGDTQYF. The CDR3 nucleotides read TGTGCCAGCAGTGTACAGGGGGATACGCAGTATTTT.

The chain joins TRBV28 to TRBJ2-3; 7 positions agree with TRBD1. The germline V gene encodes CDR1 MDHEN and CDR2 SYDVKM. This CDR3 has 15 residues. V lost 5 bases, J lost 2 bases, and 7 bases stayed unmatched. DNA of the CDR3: TGTGCCAGCAGTCCAAGGGGGCCGAACACAGATACGCAGTATTTT. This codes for CASSPRGPNTDTQYF.

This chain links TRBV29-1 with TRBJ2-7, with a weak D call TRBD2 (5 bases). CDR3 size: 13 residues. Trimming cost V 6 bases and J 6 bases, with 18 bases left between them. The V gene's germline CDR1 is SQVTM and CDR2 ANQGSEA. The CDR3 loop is CSVSSLLAGEQYF. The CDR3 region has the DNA TGCAGCGTGTCCAGCCTACTTGCGGGCGAGCAGTACTTC.

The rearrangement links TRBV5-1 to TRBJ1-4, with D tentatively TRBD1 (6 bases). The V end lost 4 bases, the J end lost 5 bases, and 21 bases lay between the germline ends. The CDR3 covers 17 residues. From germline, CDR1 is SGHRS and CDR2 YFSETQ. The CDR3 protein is CASSLGGIRVLNEKLFF. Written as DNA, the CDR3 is TGCGCCAGCAGCCTAGGGGGTATCCGGGTCTTGAATGAAAAACTGTTTTTT.

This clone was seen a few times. Here the CDR3 reads CASSLWGTGDSYGYTF. In nucleotides, the CDR3 is TGTGCCAGCAGCCTATGGGGGACAGGGGATTCCTATGGCTACACCTTC. This rearrangement joins TRBV7-9 to TRBJ1-2; TRBD1 matches at 10 bases. This CDR3 has 16 amino acids. With 5 bases clipped from V and 4 bases from J, the junction kept 10 bases outside the gene matches. Germline CDR1 reads SEHNR; CDR2 reads FQNEAQ (reference sequence).

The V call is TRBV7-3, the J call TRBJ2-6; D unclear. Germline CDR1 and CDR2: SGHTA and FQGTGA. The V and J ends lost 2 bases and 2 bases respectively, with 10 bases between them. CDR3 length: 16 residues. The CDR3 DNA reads TGTGCCAGCAGCTTAGTGGGTCAGCCTGGGGCCAACGTCCTGACTTTC. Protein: CASSLVGQPGANVLTF.

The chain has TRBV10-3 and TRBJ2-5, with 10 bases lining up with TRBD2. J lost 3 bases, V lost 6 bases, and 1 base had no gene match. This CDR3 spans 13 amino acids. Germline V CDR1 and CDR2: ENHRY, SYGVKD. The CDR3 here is CAISLAGEETQYF. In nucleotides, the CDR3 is TGTGCCATCAGCCTAGCGGGGGAAGAGACCCAGTACTTC.

The CDR3 nucleotides are TGCGCCAGCAGCCCGGACAGGGGGGCGGACGAGCAGTACTTC. It translates to CASSPDRGADEQYF. The V and J genes are TRBV5-1 and TRBJ2-7; 10 positions agree with TRBD1. Germline CDR1 and CDR2: SGHRS and YFSETQ. J lost 5 bases, V lost 4 bases, and 6 bases had no gene match. CDR3 length: 14 amino acids.

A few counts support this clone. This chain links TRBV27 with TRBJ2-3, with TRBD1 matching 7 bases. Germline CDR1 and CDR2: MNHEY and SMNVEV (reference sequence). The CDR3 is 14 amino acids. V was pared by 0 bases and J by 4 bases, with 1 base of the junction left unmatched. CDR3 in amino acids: CASSLSRGPDTQYF. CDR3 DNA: TGTGCCAGCAGTTTATCGAGGGGGCCAGATACGCAGTATTTT.

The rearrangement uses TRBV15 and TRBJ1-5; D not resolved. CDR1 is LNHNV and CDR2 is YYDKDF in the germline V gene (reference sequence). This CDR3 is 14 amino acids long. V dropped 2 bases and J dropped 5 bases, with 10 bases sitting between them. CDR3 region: CATSRLVKDQPQHF. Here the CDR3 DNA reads TGTGCCACCAGCAGACTGGTTAAAGATCAGCCCCAGCATTTT.

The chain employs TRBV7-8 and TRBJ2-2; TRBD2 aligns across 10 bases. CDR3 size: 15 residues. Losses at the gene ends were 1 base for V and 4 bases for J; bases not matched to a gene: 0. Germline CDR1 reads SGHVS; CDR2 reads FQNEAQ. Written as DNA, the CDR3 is TGTGCCAGCAGCTTAGGACTAGCGGGCACCGGGGAGCTGTTTTTT. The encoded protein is CASSLGLAGTGELFF.